The clone carrying this TCR beta chain occurred once. Investigators spread the genomic DNA of each subset evenly over several immunoSEQ plates. Measured with immunoSEQ multiplex PCR; TCRdb has only the in-frame clones, and not every one. The data show fewer than 650,000 clones, around three quarters seen once. The data were taken from a study of shared clonotypes between healthy human individuals. Across the whole study: The donor group consisted of a couple of women and three men, aged 18 to 49.

This CDR3 has 15 amino acids. Per germline, CDR1 MNHEY and CDR2 SMNVEV (reference sequence). After removal of 7 bases from V and 12 bases from J, the junction contained 13 bases not matched to a gene. The TCR originated in a woman in her 40s in good health. Some clones in this sample may be carry-over from other donors' samples. The V gene is TRBV27, the J gene TRBJ1-3, with 12 bases aligning to TRBD1. The specimen was PBMCs. The CDR3, as DNA: TGTGCCAGCAATACATCCGGGACAGGGGGCTCTGTCATATATTTT. Protein: CASNTSGTGGSVIYF.